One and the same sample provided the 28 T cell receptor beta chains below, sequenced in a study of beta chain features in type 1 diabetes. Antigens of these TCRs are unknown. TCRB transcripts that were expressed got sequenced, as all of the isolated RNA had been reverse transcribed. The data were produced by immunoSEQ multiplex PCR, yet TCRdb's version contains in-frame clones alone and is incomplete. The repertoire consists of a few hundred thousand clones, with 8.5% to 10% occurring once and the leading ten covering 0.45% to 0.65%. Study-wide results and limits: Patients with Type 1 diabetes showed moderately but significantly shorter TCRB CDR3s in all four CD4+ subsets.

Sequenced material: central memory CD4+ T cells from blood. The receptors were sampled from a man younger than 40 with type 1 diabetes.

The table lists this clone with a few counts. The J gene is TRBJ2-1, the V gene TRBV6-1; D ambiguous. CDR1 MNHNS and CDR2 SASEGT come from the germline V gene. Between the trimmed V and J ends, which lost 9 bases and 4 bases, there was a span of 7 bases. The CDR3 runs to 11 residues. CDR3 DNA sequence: TGTGCCAGTAAAGGGTACAATGAGCAGTTCTTC. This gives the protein CASKGYNEQFF.

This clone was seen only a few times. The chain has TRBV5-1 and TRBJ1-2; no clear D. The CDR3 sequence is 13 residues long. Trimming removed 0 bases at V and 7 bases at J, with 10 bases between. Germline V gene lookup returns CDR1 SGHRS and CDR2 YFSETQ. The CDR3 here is CASSLADIRGYTF. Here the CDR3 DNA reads TGCGCCAGCAGCTTGGCCGACATTCGTGGCTACACCTTC.

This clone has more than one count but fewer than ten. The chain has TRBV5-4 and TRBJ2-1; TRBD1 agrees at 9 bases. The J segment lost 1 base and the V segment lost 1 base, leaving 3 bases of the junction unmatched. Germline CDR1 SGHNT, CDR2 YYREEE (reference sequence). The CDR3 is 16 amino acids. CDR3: CASSLTGQGSYNEQFF. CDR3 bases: TGTGCCAGCAGCTTGACGGGACAGGGTTCCTACAATGAGCAGTTCTTC.

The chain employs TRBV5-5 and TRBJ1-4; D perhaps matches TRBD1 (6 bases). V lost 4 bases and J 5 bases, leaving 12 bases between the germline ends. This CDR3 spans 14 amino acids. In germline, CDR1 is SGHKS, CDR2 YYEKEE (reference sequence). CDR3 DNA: TGTGCCAGCAGCCCCGACAGGTGGAATGAAAAACTGTTTTTT. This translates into CASSPDRWNEKLFF.

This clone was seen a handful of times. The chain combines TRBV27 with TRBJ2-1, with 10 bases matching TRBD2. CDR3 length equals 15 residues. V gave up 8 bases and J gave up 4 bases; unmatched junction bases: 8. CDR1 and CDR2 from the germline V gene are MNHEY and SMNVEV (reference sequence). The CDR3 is CASGVTSGIYNEQFF. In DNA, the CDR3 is TGTGCCAGCGGTGTAACTAGCGGGATTTACAATGAGCAGTTCTTC.

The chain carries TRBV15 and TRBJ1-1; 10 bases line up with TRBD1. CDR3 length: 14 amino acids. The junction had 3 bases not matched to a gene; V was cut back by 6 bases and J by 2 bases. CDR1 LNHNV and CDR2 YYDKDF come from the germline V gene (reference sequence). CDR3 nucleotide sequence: TGTGCCACCAGATTGACAGGGGGCAACACTGAAGCTTTCTTT. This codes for CATRLTGGNTEAFF.

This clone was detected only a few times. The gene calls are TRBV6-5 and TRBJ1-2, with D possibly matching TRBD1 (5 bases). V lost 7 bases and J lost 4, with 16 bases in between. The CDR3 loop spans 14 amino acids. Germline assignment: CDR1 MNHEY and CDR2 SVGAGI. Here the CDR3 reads CASIGAADSYGYTF. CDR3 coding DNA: TGTGCCAGCATAGGGGCGGCAGACTCCTATGGCTACACCTTC.

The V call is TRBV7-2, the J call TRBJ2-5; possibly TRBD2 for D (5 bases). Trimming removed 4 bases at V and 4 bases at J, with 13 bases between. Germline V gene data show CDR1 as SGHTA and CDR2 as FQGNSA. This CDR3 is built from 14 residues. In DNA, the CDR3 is TGTGCCAGCAGCTCCTCGGGATTGGGAGAGACCCAGTACTTC. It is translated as CASSSSGLGETQYF.

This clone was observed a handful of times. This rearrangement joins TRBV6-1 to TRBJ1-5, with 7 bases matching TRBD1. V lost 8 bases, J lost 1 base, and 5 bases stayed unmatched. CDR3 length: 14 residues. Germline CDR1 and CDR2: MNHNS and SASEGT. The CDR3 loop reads CASYLTGSNQPQHF. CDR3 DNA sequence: TGTGCCAGCTACTTGACAGGGAGCAATCAGCCCCAGCATTTT.

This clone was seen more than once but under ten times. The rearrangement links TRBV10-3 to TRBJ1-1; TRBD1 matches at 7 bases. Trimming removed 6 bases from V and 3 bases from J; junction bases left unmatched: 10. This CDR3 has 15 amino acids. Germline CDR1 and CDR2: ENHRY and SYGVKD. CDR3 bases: TGTGCCATCAGGGGGGACAGCCCCTGGGACACTGAAGCTTTCTTT. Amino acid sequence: CAIRGDSPWDTEAFF.

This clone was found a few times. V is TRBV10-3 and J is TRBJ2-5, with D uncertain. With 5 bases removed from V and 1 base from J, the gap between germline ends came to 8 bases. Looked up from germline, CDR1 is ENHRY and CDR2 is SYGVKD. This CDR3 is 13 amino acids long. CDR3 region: CAISSTPQETQYF. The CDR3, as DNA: TGTGCCATCAGTTCGACACCCCAAGAGACCCAGTACTTC.

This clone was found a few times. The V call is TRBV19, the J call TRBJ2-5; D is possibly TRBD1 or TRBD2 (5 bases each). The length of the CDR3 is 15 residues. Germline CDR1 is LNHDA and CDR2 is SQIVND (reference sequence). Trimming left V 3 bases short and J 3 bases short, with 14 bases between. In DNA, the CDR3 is TGTGCCAGTAGTATTCCGGGACCCTATAAAGAGACCCAGTACTTC. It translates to CASSIPGPYKETQYF.

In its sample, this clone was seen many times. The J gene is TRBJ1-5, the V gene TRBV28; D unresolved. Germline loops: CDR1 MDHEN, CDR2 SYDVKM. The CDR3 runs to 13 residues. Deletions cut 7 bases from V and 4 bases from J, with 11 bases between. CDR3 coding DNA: TGTGCCAGCAACCGGGAAATGAATCAGCCCCAGCATTTT. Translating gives CASNREMNQPQHF. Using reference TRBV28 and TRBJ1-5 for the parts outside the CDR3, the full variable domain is DVKVTQSSRYLVKRTGEKVFLECVQDMDHENMFWYRQDPGLGLRLIYFSYDVKMKEKGDIPEGYSVSREKKERFSLILESASTNQTSMYLCASNREMNQPQHFGDGTRLSIL.

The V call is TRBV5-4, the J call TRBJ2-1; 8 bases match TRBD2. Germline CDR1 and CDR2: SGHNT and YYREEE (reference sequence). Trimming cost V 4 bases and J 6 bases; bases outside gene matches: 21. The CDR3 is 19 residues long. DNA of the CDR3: TGTGCCAGCAGCCTCCAGCTAGTCAGAGGGGCGGGGGGAGGCAATGAGCAGTTCTTC. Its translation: CASSLQLVRGAGGGNEQFF.

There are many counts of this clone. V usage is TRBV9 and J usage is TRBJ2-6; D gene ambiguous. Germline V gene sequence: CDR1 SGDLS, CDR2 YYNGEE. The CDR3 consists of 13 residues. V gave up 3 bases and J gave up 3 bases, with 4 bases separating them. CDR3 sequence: CASSDGGANVLTF. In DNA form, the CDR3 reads TGTGCCAGCAGCGACGGTGGGGCCAACGTCCTGACTTTC.

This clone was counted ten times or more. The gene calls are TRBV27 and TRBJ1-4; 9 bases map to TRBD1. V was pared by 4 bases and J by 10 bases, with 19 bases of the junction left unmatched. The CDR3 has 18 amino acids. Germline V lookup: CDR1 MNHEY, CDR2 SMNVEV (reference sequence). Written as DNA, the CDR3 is TGTGCCAGCAGTTCCACAACCTCGGGACAGGGATTTTCTGGAAAACTGTTTTTT. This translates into CASSSTTSGQGFSGKLFF.

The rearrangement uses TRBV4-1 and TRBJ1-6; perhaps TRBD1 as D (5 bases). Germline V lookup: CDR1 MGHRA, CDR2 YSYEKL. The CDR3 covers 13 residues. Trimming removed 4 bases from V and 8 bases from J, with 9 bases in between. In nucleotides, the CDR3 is TGCGCCAGCAGCCGCAGGGTCGATTCACCCCTCCACTTT. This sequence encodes CASSRRVDSPLHF.

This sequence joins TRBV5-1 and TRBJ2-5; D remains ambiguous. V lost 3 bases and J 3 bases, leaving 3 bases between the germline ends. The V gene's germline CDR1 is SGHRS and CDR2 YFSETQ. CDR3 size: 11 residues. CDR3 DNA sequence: TGCGCCAGCAGCTACGAAGAGACCCAGTACTTC. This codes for CASSYEETQYF.

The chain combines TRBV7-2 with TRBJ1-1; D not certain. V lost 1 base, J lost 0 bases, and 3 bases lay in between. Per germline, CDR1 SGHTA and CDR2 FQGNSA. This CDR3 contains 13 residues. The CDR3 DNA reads TGTGCCAGCAGCTTAGAGATGAACACTGAAGCTTTCTTT. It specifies CASSLEMNTEAFF.

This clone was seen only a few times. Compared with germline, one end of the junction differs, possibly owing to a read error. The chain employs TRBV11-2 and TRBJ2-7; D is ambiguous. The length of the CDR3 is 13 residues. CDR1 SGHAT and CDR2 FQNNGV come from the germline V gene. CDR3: CASSQEWAYEQYF. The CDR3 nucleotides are TGCGCCAGCAGCCAAGAATGGGCCTACGAGCAGTACTTC.

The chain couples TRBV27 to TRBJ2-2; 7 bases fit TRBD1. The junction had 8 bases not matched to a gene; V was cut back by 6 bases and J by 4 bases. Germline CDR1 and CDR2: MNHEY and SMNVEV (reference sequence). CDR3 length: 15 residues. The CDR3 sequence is CASSLDRATTGELFF. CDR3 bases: TGTGCCAGCAGCCTCGACAGGGCGACCACCGGGGAGCTGTTTTTT.

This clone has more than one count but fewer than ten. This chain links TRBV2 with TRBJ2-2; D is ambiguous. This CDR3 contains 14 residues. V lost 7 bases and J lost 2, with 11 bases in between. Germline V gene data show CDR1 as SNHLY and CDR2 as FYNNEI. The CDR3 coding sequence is TGTGCCAGCAAACGAACAGTTAACACCGGGGAGCTGTTTTTT. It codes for CASKRTVNTGELFF.

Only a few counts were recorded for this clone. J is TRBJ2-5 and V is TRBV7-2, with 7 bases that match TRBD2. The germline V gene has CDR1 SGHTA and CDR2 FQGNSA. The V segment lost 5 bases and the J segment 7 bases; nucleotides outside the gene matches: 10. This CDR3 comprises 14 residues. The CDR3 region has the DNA TGTGCCAGCAGCCAAGGACTAGGCCGCGTGACCCAGTACTTC. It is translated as CASSQGLGRVTQYF.

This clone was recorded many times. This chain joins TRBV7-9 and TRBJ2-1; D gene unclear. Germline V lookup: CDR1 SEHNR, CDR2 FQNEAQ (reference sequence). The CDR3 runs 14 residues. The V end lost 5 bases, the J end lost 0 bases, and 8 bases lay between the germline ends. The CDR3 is CASSADGSYNEQFF. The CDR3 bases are TGTGCCAGCAGCGCGGACGGCTCCTACAATGAGCAGTTCTTC.

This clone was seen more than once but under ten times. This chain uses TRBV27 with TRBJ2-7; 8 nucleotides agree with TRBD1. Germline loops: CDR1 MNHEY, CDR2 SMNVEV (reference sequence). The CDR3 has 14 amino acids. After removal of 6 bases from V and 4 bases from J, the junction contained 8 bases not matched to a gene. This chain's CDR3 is CASSLDRGGYEQYF. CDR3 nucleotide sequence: TGTGCCAGCAGCCTAGACAGGGGAGGTTACGAGCAGTACTTC.

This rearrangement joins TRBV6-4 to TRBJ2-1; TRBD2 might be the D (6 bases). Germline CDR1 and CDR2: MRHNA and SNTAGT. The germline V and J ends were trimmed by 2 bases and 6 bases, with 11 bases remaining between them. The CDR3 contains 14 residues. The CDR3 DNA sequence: TGTGCCAGCAGTGACGGGGGAGGCGGCAATGAGCAGTTCTTC. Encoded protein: CASSDGGGGNEQFF.

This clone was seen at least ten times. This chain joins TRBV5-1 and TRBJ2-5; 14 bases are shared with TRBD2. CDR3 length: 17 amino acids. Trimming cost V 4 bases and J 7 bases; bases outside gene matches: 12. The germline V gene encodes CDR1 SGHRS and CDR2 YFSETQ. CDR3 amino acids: CASSTGLAGVLRGTQYF. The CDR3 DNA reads TGCGCCAGCAGCACGGGACTAGCGGGAGTCCTACGTGGGACCCAGTACTTC. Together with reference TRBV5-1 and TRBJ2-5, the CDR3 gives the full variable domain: KAGVTQTPRYLIKTRGQQVTLSCSPISGHRSVSWYQQTPGQGLQFLFEYFSETQRNKGNFPGRFSGRQFSNSRSEMNVSTLELGDSALYLCASSTGLAGVLRGTQYFGPGTRLLVL.

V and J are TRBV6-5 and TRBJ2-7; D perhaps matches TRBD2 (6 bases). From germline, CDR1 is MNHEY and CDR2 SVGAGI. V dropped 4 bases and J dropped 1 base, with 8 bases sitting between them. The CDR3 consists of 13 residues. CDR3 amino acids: CASSLEGSYEQYF. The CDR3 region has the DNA TGTGCCAGCAGTTTGGAGGGATCCTACGAGCAGTACTTC.